These 13 T cell receptor beta chains came from one sample sequenced in a study of blood T cell repertoires in COVID-19. Libraries were prepared by immunoSEQ multiplex PCR; TCRdb keeps only in-frame clonotypes and omits some of them. The sample yields 250,000 to 350,000 clones, approximately 85% seen once. The sequenced sample consisted of peripheral blood. These receptors originate from a human donor with COVID-19, enrolled during active disease. The donor label of this sample is uncertain.

This clone showed up just a few times. This chain links TRBV29-1 with TRBJ2-7, with TRBD1 matching 8 bases. Unmatched junction bases numbered 3, after V lost 3 bases and J lost 2 bases. Per germline, CDR1 SQVTM and CDR2 ANQGSEA. The CDR3 has 13 amino acids. The CDR3 region is CSVEDRETYEQYF. CDR3 DNA: TGCAGCGTTGAGGACAGGGAAACCTACGAGCAGTACTTC.

The V call is TRBV4-1, the J call TRBJ2-1; tentative D call: TRBD2 (6 bases). Trimming left V 4 bases short and J 6 bases short, with 16 bases between. This CDR3 comprises 15 residues. Germline CDR1 reads MGHRA; CDR2 reads YSYEKL. In DNA form, the CDR3 reads TGCGCCAGCAGCCCGGGGGATCGAGGGGTCAATGAGCAGTTCTTC. This translates into CASSPGDRGVNEQFF.

The rearrangement joins TRBV27 to TRBJ1-1; D remains ambiguous. Germline CDR1 and CDR2: MNHEY and SMNVEV (reference sequence). Trimming shortened V by 3 bases and J by 1 base, and 9 bases separated the two germline ends. There are 14 residues in the CDR3. DNA of the CDR3: TGTGCCAGCAGTTTGCGGGTCCCGAACACTGAAGCTTTCTTT. The encoded protein is CASSLRVPNTEAFF.

This clone was counted once. This sequence joins TRBV30 and TRBJ1-4, with 8 nucleotides matching TRBD1. The CDR3 runs to 15 residues. CDR1 and CDR2 (germline): GTSNPN, SVGIG (reference sequence). V shed 2 bases and J 5 bases; nucleotides not matched to a gene: 7. CDR3 region: CAWSPGTGENEKLFF. CDR3 nucleotide sequence: TGTGCCTGGAGTCCAGGGACAGGAGAAAATGAAAAACTGTTTTTT.

The chain recombines TRBV19 with TRBJ2-2; a possible D gene is TRBD1 (6 bases). The V gene lost 3 bases and the J gene lost 3 bases, with 11 bases spanning the gap. Germline CDR1 LNHDA, CDR2 SQIVND (reference sequence). The CDR3 loop spans 15 amino acids. CDR3 DNA: TGTGCCAGTAGTATGGGTCAGGGGTACACCGGGGAGCTGTTTTTT. This translates into CASSMGQGYTGELFF.

The genes are TRBV30 and TRBJ1-2; D may be TRBD1 (5 bases). The V end lost 3 bases, the J end lost 7 bases, and 12 bases lay between the germline ends. Germline CDR1 reads GTSNPN; CDR2 reads SVGIG (reference sequence). CDR3 length: 12 amino acids. As DNA, the CDR3 is TGTGCCTGGAGGCTCAGGGTTCTTGGCTACACCTTC. This gives the protein CAWRLRVLGYTF.

The chain links TRBV9 to TRBJ1-1; the D is unclear. The CDR3 extends over 13 amino acids. Germline CDR1 and CDR2: SGDLS and YYNGEE. V lost 3 bases and J lost 4, with 10 bases in between. The CDR3 is CASSAPEGTEAFF. In DNA form, the CDR3 reads TGTGCCAGCAGCGCCCCCGAGGGCACTGAAGCTTTCTTT.

This chain uses TRBV5-1 with TRBJ2-7; 7 bases match TRBD2. The CDR3 has 14 residues. Germline V gene data show CDR1 as SGHRS and CDR2 as YFSETQ. The V gene end was trimmed by 3 bases and the J gene end by 9 bases; junction bases not matched to a gene: 12. The CDR3 sequence: CASSSALAVGGQYF. For the CDR3, the DNA is TGCGCCAGCAGCTCCGCTCTAGCGGTCGGCGGGCAGTACTTC.

The rearrangement uses TRBV9 and TRBJ1-3, with no clear D. V was pared by 0 bases and J by 5 bases, with 6 bases between. Germline V gives CDR1 SGDLS, CDR2 YYNGEE. This CDR3 comprises 13 residues. The CDR3 loop is CASSVGGRNTIYF. CDR3 DNA sequence: TGTGCCAGCAGCGTAGGCGGTCGAAACACCATATATTTT.

V and J are TRBV27 and TRBJ2-7; 11 bases map to TRBD2. The CDR3 runs 14 residues. V was pared by 6 bases and J by 2 bases, with 3 bases of the junction left unmatched. Per germline, CDR1 MNHEY and CDR2 SMNVEV (reference sequence). CDR3 sequence reads: CASRTLAGAYEQYF. CDR3 nucleotide sequence: TGTGCCAGCAGAACACTAGCGGGAGCCTACGAGCAGTACTTC.

The chain uses TRBV7-8 and TRBJ1-2; 8 bases map to TRBD1. The germline V gene encodes CDR1 SGHVS and CDR2 FQNEAQ. J was trimmed by 1 base and V by 4 bases; bases with no gene match: 11. This CDR3 is built from 17 residues. Here the CDR3 DNA reads TGTGCCAGCAGCTCGCAATATGGACAGGGCCTTAACTATGGCTACACCTTC. Its translation: CASSSQYGQGLNYGYTF.

V and J are TRBV29-1 and TRBJ2-3; D is possibly TRBD2 (6 bases). Germline V gene data show CDR1 as SQVTM and CDR2 as ANQGSEA. The V end lost 6 bases, the J end lost 0 bases, and 16 bases lay between the germline ends. This CDR3 is built from 15 residues. As DNA, the CDR3 is TGCAGCGTGACGGAGGGAGGACTAAGCACAGATACGCAGTATTTT. It encodes CSVTEGGLSTDTQYF.

The chain has TRBV5-1 and TRBJ2-7; perhaps TRBD1 as D (6 bases). V was cut by 2 bases and J by 0 bases, with 12 bases left in between. Germline V gives CDR1 SGHRS, CDR2 YFSETQ. CDR3 length: 15 residues. CDR3 coding DNA: TGCGCCAGCAGCTTTTCCGGACAGATCTCCTACGAGCAGTACTTC. It specifies CASSFSGQISYEQYF.